Detailed here is one T cell receptor beta chain. Its target is unknown. Germline CDR1 DFQATT, CDR2 SNEGSKA (reference sequence). V lost 4 bases to trimming and J lost 4 bases; unmatched junction nucleotides: 0. The CDR3 length is 11 residues. These donors, healthy bone marrow donors, were studied. PCR used 60 Vbeta primers and 13 Jbeta primers. The protocol was immunoSEQ multiplex PCR, while the TCRdb copy is restricted to in-frame clones and leaves out a portion. The data show over 100,000 clones, with 73% seen just once and around 7.7% held by the top ten. The data derive from a study of cytomegalovirus exposure and HLA in healthy donors. In the study overall: As an earlier analysis found, 180 million or so T cells yielded 95 million to 130 million unique TCR beta sequences. Points from the study as a whole: Later analysis suggested most CMV-associated TCR beta chains were HLA-restricted. As a later analysis revealed, the rate of TCR association differed by HLA locus, with DRB1 most and HLA-C fewest.

The receptor's source is a middle-aged man in good health and CMV-seronegative. The sample was PBMCs. The chain is built from TRBV20-1 and TRBJ1-2, with 7 bases identical to TRBD1. CDR3 coding DNA: TGCAGTGCTACAGGGGGCTATGGCTACACCTTC. The encoded protein is CSATGGYGYTF.